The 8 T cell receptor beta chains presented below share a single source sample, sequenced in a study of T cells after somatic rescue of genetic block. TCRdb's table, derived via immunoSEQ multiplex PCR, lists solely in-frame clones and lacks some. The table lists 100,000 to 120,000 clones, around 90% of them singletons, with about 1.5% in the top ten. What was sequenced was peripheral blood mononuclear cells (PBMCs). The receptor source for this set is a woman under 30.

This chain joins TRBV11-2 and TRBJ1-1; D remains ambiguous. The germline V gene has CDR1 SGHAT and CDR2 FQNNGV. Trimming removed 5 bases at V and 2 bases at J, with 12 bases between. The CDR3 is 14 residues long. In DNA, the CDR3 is TGTGCCAGCAGCCCGGCCCTCCACAACACTGAAGCTTTCTTT. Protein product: CASSPALHNTEAFF.

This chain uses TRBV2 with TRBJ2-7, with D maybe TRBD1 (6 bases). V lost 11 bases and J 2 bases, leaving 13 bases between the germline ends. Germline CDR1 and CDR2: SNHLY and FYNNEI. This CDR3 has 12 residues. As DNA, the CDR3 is TGTGCCGTCCGGACAGCTGCCTACGAGCAGTACTTC. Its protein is CAVRTAAYEQYF.

CDR3 sequence reads: CASSGQGSNQPQHF. In DNA form, the CDR3 reads TGTGCCAGCTCAGGGCAGGGTAGCAATCAGCCCCAGCATTTT. V usage is TRBV18 and J usage is TRBJ1-5; maybe TRBD1 (5 bases). This CDR3 region has 14 residues. The V end was cut by 5 bases, the J end by 0 bases, with 8 bases between. Germline CDR1 reads KGHSH; CDR2 reads LQKENI.

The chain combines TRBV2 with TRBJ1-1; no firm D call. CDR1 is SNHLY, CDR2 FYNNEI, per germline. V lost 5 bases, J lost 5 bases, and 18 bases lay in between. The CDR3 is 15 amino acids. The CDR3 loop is CASSLASPVGTEAFF. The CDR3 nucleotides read TGTGCCAGCAGTTTAGCCTCCCCGGTGGGGACTGAAGCTTTCTTT.

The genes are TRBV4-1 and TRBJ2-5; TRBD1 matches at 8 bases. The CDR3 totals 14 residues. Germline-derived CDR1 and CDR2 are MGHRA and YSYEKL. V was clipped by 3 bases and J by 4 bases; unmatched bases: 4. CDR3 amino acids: CASSQDRVVETQYF. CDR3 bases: TGCGCCAGCAGCCAGGACAGGGTAGTAGAGACCCAGTACTTC.

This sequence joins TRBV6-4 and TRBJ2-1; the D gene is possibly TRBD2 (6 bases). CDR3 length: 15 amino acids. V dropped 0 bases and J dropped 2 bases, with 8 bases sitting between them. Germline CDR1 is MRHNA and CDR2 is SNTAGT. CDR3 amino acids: CASSDSGGPYNEQFF. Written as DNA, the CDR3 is TGTGCCAGCAGTGACTCGGGGGGTCCCTACAATGAGCAGTTCTTC.

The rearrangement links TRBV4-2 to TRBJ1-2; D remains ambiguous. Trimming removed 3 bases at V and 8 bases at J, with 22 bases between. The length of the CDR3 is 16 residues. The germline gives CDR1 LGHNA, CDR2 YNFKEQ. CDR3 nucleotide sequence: TGTGCCAGCAGCCAGGAGCCGGGTCGGGCCTCCCTAGGCTACACCTTC. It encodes CASSQEPGRASLGYTF.

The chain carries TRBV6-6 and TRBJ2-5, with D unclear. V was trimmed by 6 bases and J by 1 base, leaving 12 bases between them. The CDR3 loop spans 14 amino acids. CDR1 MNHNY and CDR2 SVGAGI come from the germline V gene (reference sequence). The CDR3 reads CASSQMGSQETQYF. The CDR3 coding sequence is TGTGCCAGCAGCCAGATGGGCAGCCAAGAGACCCAGTACTTC.